This T cell receptor beta chain was captured by sequencing in a study of breast tumors, draining lymph nodes, adjacent tissues (dated by TCRdb to about 2016). At the level of the whole study: The study compared TCR beta repertoires across tumor, adjacent nontumor tissue and axillary lymph nodes from breast cancer patients. In human breast cancer, the study set out to assess how tumor, surrounding tissue and draining lymph node repertoires relate to one another and whether T cells might be exchanged between them. The study at large found these results: Tumors showed preferential V and J gene usage, and their T-cell repertoire diversity fell below that of lymph nodes yet above that of nontumor tissue. The data were judged consistent with most tumor T cells deriving from the lymph node and then expanding within tumor tissue. The similarity between tumor and nontumor tissue repertoires was significantly greater in luminal-like breast cancer than in basal-like breast cancer. The conclusion that tumor T cells originate in lymph nodes was framed as consistent with a hypothesis rather than directly demonstrated.

The sample was run on an Illumina HiSeq 2000. Multiplex PCR amplification was used to build the TCR beta chain libraries. High-throughput sequencing was used to analyze the amplified TCR beta chain products. TCRdb trimmed the raw reads at Q25, called clones with MiXCR and kept productive beta chains. Here each entry gathers all rows of one CDR3 protein and keeps the most common genes and DNA. Recorded for this sample are approximately 52,000 distinct CDR3 sequences; over 40% of them occurred a single time. The ten largest make up 10% to 13% of the sample. In its sample, this clonotype was seen a few times. This clone's antigen is unknown. The record has no base qualities; no much larger clone is one base away. CDR1 MDHEN and CDR2 SYDVKM were looked up in the germline V gene. Trimming takes 5 bases off V and 8 bases off J; junction bases not matched to a gene: 5. The CDR3 numbers 15 residues from cysteine through phenylalanine. The DNA shown is the 45-base CDR3, in frame from base 1.

The rearranged chain carries TRBV28 and TRBJ2-1; 14 bases in the junction line up with TRBD2. This clonotype was sampled from a female donor with breast cancer. Some clones in this sample may be carry-over from other donors' samples. What was sequenced was breast tumor tissue. The DNA sequence is TGTGCCAGCAGTACCGGGACTAGCGGGAGATATGAGCAGTTCTTC. This sequence encodes CASSTGTSGRYEQFF.